Listed below are T cell receptor beta chains from one sample, sequenced in a study of shared clonotypes between healthy human individuals. Using immunoSEQ multiplex PCR, the repertoire was profiled, and TCRdb retains in-frame clones only, with some absent. The sample lists around 500,000 clones, around three quarters occurring once. Sequenced input: PBMCs. The receptors were sampled from a woman aged 40 to 55 in good health. Some clones in this sample may be carry-over from other donors' samples. Both conserved end residues are part of each CDR3. The D gene is left open where the match is weak. A row's size may be missing; if present it is once, few, many or a size class.

j_call v_call clone_size d_call cdr3_nt cdr3_aa
TRBJ1-4 TRBV25-1 - - TGTGCCAGCAGCACACAGGGCTGGGAAAAACTGTTTTTT CASSTQGWEKLFF
TRBJ2-7 TRBV13 - TRBD2 TGTGCCAGCAGCCCTGGGACTAGCCTACTACTAAGCGAGCAGTACTTC CASSPGTSLLLSEQYF
TRBJ2-7 TRBV27 - TRBD1 TGTGCCAGCAGTCCGCTTTCCGGGACAGGGGGCGCGGGTTCCTACGAGCAGTACTTC CASSPLSGTGGAGSYEQYF
TRBJ1-3 TRBV15 - TRBD1 TGTGCCACCAGCAGAGAACAGGGGTTAGGTGGAAACACCATATATTTT CATSREQGLGGNTIYF
TRBJ2-7 TRBV4-1 once TRBD2 TGCGCCAGCAGCCTGGGACTAGCGGGAGGGCCTGAGCAGTACTTC CASSLGLAGGPEQYF
TRBJ2-7 TRBV5-1 - - TGCGCCAGCAGCTTGGAAGGGACGGTGGCCTACGAGCAGTACTTC CASSLEGTVAYEQYF
TRBJ2-5 TRBV7-2 - TRBD1 TGTGCCAGCAGCTTGAACAGGGGGGAGACCCAGTACTTC CASSLNRGETQYF
TRBJ2-7 TRBV19 - - TGTGCCAGTAGTTCCCAGGCCTCGGGCGGCTACGAGCAGTACTTC CASSSQASGGYEQYF
TRBJ2-7 TRBV7-9 - TRBD2 TGTGCCAGCAGCCCCGGGTCTAGCGGGACCTACGAGCAGTACTTC CASSPGSSGTYEQYF
TRBJ2-5 TRBV19 - - TGTGCCAGTAGTATAGATCTACGGGGCGGGGAGACCCAGTACTTC CASSIDLRGGETQYF
TRBJ1-2 TRBV2 - - TGTGCCAGCAGGGACACGGGTTACACCTTC CASRDTGYTF
TRBJ1-1 TRBV4-2 - - TGTGCCAGCAGCCTTCGGAGCCTGAACACTGAAGCTTTCTTT CASSLRSLNTEAFF
TRBJ2-5 TRBV7-6 - TRBD1 TGTGCCAGCAGCTTCGGCGCAGGGGGCAGAGAGACCCAGTACTTC CASSFGAGGRETQYF
TRBJ2-4 TRBV7-2 few - TGTGCCAGCAGCTTAGGATCGGAAAAAAACATTCAGTACTTC CASSLGSEKNIQYF